Below, 6 T cell receptor beta chains from the same sample are listed, as sequenced in a study of blood T cell repertoires in COVID-19 (dated by TCRdb to about 2020). Libraries were made using the immunoSEQ multiplex PCR assay. TCRdb re-hosts the immuneACCESS table, in-frame sequences only. Its copies lack some clones; in the studies checked, an unresolved V gene accounts for under half of them, and the cause for the rest is not known. This sample has around 170,000 clones in its table, and around 80% of those were observed once. Around 7% of the sample rests with the top ten. Source material: peripheral blood. These receptors all come from a man between 65 and 85 years old with active or convalescent COVID-19.

This rearrangement joins TRBV7-3 to TRBJ1-1; D gene unclear. Between the trimmed V and J ends, which lost 1 base and 1 base, there was a span of 16 bases. In germline, CDR1 is SGHTA, CDR2 FQGTGA. The CDR3 is 17 amino acids. Here the CDR3 DNA reads TGTGCCAGCAGCTTAATGGTGGGGAGCGGACCGAACACTGAAGCTTTCTTT. Its translation: CASSLMVGSGPNTEAFF.

V usage is TRBV11-2 and J usage is TRBJ1-1, with D unclear. Trimming left V 4 bases short and J 0 bases short, with 6 bases between. The CDR3 extends over 13 amino acids. Germline V gene sequence: CDR1 SGHAT, CDR2 FQNNGV. CDR3 sequence (DNA): TGTGCCAGCAGCTCCGACTTGAACACTGAAGCTTTCTTT. Translated, it gives CASSSDLNTEAFF. Variable domain in full (rest from reference TRBV11-2 and TRBJ1-1): EAGVAQSPRYKIIEKRQSVAFWCNPISGHATLYWYQQILGQGPKLLIQFQNNGVVDDSQLPKDRFSAERLKGVDSTLKIQPAKLEDSAVYLCASSSDLNTEAFFGQGTRLTVV.

The chain uses TRBV4-1 and TRBJ2-3, with 9 bases identical to TRBD1. The CDR3 is made up of 15 amino acids. CDR1 is MGHRA and CDR2 is YSYEKL in the germline V gene. With V trimmed by 6 bases and J by 7 bases, 11 bases remained unmatched. The CDR3: CASSIPRTGANTQYF. CDR3 nucleotides: TGCGCCAGCAGTATACCGCGGACAGGGGCGAATACGCAGTATTTT.

The chain joins TRBV10-2 to TRBJ1-2; tentatively, D is TRBD1 (6 bases). The CDR3 totals 13 residues. Per the germline V gene, CDR1 is WSHSY and CDR2 is SAAADI. Trimming cost V 6 bases and J 6 bases, with 14 bases left between them. CDR3 sequence: CASRKDTGNGYTF. The DNA for the CDR3 is TGCGCCAGCAGGAAAGACACAGGGAATGGCTACACCTTC.

CDR3 DNA sequence: TGCGCCAGCAGCGCTAGCGGGGGGGTTCAAGAGACCCAGTACTTC. Translated: CASSASGGVQETQYF. This sequence joins TRBV5-1 and TRBJ2-5; TRBD2 matches at 12 bases. The CDR3 totals 15 residues. With 4 bases clipped from V and 2 bases from J, the junction kept 3 bases outside the gene matches. The germline V gene has CDR1 SGHRS and CDR2 YFSETQ.

This rearrangement joins TRBV9 to TRBJ1-2, with D possibly being TRBD1 (6 bases). This CDR3 spans 14 amino acids. The V gene's germline CDR1 is SGDLS and CDR2 YYNGEE. V lost 3 bases and J 7 bases, leaving 16 bases between the germline ends. Here the CDR3 reads CASSAEQGLSGYTF. The CDR3 coding sequence is TGTGCCAGCAGCGCTGAACAGGGTTTGAGTGGCTACACCTTC.